A selection of T cell receptor beta chains follows, all from one sample in a study of technical replicates of blood from several donors. TCRdb's table, derived via immunoSEQ multiplex PCR, lists solely in-frame clones and lacks some. The data contain 12,000 or so clones, roughly 93% of them singletons. Sequencing used PBMCs. The receptors come from a human donor in good health. Both conserved end residues are part of each CDR3. Fields, in order: J gene, V gene, clone size, D gene, CDR3 DNA, CDR3 protein. D genes are given only for firm matches. Rows may omit the clone size; those that give it use once, few, many or a size class.

TRBJ1-1 TRBV7-9 . TRBD1 TGTGCCAGCAGCCCAGGGACAGGGAGGCAAACTGAAGCTTTCTTT CASSPGTGRQTEAFF
TRBJ2-1 TRBV5-4 . TRBD2 TGTGCCAGCAGCTCCGCTGCGGGGGACAATGAGCAGTTCTTC CASSSAAGDNEQFF
TRBJ2-3 TRBV30 . . TGTGCCTCCCAGAATGGTGAAGATACGCAGTATTTT CASQNGEDTQYF
TRBJ1-2 TRBV18 . TRBD1 TGTGCCAGCTCTGGACAGGGGGCTGGCTACACCTTC CASSGQGAGYTF
TRBJ2-7 TRBV10-3 . TRBD2 TGTGCCATCAGTGAGTCGCTAGCGGGAGTAACCTCCTACGAGCAGTACTTC CAISESLAGVTSYEQYF
TRBJ2-2 TRBV11-3 . . TGTGCCAGCAGCTTAGAACGCGGGAACACCGGGGAGCTGTTTTTT CASSLERGNTGELFF
TRBJ2-1 TRBV11-2 . TRBD2 TGTGCCAGCAGCTCCCTCGGGACTAGCGACTCGCAGCAGTTCTTC CASSSLGTSDSQQFF
TRBJ2-1 TRBV5-6 . TRBD2 TGTGCCAGCAGCTTGGACTATGGGAGCGGGAATTACAATGAGCAGTTCTTC CASSLDYGSGNYNEQFF
TRBJ2-1 TRBV4-1 once TRBD2 TGCGCCAGCAGCCAAGAAGTAGCGGGACTCAATGAGCAGTTCTTC CASSQEVAGLNEQFF
TRBJ1-1 TRBV28 . . TGTGCCAGCAGTTTATATAGGGTGGGGAGGACTGAAGCTTTCTTT CASSLYRVGRTEAFF
TRBJ2-3 TRBV6-4 . TRBD2 TGTGCCAGCAGCCTACTAGCGGGAGGTTCAGATACGCAGTATTTT CASSLLAGGSDTQYF
TRBJ2-3 TRBV5-1 . . TGCGCCAGCAGCCAGCTGGAGAGCACAGATACGCAGTATTTT CASSQLESTDTQYF
TRBJ2-1 TRBV27 . TRBD2 TGTGCCAGCAGTCTCTACGGACTAGCGGGACCCAATGAGCAGTTCTTC CASSLYGLAGPNEQFF
TRBJ2-1 TRBV5-1 once . TGCGCCAGCAGCACCGGGAGCAGCTCCTACAATGAGCAGTTCTTC CASSTGSSSYNEQFF
TRBJ2-7 TRBV7-3 . TRBD2 TGTGCCAGCAGCCCATGGGCTAGCGGGACCTACGAGCAGTACTTC CASSPWASGTYEQYF
TRBJ2-7 TRBV19 . . TGTGCCAGTAGTATAATGGGCAGGGGCTACGAGCAGTACTTC CASSIMGRGYEQYF
TRBJ2-7 TRBV19 . TRBD2 TGTGCCAGTAGTATAGGGAGCGGGATGTTCTACGAGCAGTACTTC CASSIGSGMFYEQYF
TRBJ2-5 TRBV7-8 . . TGTGCCAGCAGCTTAGTCCGGCAAGAGACCCAGTACTTC CASSLVRQETQYF
TRBJ1-5 TRBV2 . TRBD1 TGTGCCAGCAGTGTAAGACAGGGGGGCGGGACCCTTAATCAGCCCCAGCATTTT CASSVRQGGGTLNQPQHF
TRBJ1-1 TRBV2 once . TGTGCCAGTCTACCGGGACACCCGGGCACTGAAGCTTTCTTT CASLPGHPGTEAFF
TRBJ2-1 TRBV6-5 . . TGTGCCAGCAGTTACTCCGGGGGTCTAATGAGGAATGAGCAGTTCTTC CASSYSGGLMRNEQFF
TRBJ1-5 TRBV7-9 . . TGTGCCAGCAGCTTAGATGCAGGGGACGGGCCCCAGCATTTT CASSLDAGDGPQHF
TRBJ2-5 TRBV2 . . TGTGCCAGCAGTGAGGGCCCTGTCGAAGAGACCCAGTACTTC CASSEGPVEETQYF
TRBJ2-7 TRBV29-1 . TRBD2 TGCAGCGTTGGAGGGGGACTAGTAAACGAGCAGTACTTC CSVGGGLVNEQYF
TRBJ2-3 TRBV19 . . TGTGCCAGTAGTGCTAGCGGAGGGGGAGATACGCAGTATTTT CASSASGGGDTQYF
TRBJ2-7 TRBV7-9 . TRBD2 TGTGCCAGCAGCCAAGCGGGAGGGAGGGCCTACGAGCAGTACTTC CASSQAGGRAYEQYF
TRBJ2-1 TRBV19 . TRBD2 TGTGCCAGTAGTAAACTAGCGGGCTCCTACAATGAGCAGTTCTTC CASSKLAGSYNEQFF
TRBJ1-2 TRBV5-1 . . TGCGCCAGCAGCTTGACGGCGGATGGCTACACCTTC CASSLTADGYTF
TRBJ2-2 TRBV19 . TRBD2 TGTGCCAGTAGTATCGGGGGGGCGGGCACCGGGGAGCTGTTTTTT CASSIGGAGTGELFF
TRBJ2-1 TRBV10-2 . TRBD1 TGCGCCAGCAGGGCAGGGACAGGGGGCAGGAATGAGCAGTTCTTC CASRAGTGGRNEQFF
TRBJ1-4 TRBV19 . . TGTGCCAGTAGTGTTGACAGCAAACGCCGGGAAAAACTGTTTTTT CASSVDSKRREKLFF
TRBJ1-1 TRBV7-7 . . TGTGCCAGCAGCTCTACCGTGAACACTGAAGCTTTCTTT CASSSTVNTEAFF
TRBJ1-5 TRBV6-1 . . TGTGCCAGCAGGTTAGCAAATCAGCCCCAGCATTTT CASRLANQPQHF
TRBJ1-5 TRBV7-9 . TRBD1 TGTGCCAGCAGCCACGGGACAGGGAAATATAGCAATCAGCCCCAGCATTTT CASSHGTGKYSNQPQHF
TRBJ1-2 TRBV7-9 . . TGTGCCAGCAGCTTAGAGGGAGGGATGAATGGCTACACCTTC CASSLEGGMNGYTF
TRBJ2-6 TRBV19 . TRBD1 TGTGCCAGTAGGACAGGGTCGACTGGGGCCAACGTCCTGACTTTC CASRTGSTGANVLTF
TRBJ2-7 TRBV7-9 . . TGTGCCAGCAGCTTCTCCAGCTACGAGCAGTACTTC CASSFSSYEQYF
TRBJ1-1 TRBV6-1 . . TGTGCCAGCAGTGGCATGGAGGGCACTGAAGCTTTCTTT CASSGMEGTEAFF
TRBJ2-5 TRBV5-1 . TRBD2 TGCGCCAGCAGCTTGGTTGGGGGAGGGCAAGAGACCCAGTACTTC CASSLVGGGQETQYF